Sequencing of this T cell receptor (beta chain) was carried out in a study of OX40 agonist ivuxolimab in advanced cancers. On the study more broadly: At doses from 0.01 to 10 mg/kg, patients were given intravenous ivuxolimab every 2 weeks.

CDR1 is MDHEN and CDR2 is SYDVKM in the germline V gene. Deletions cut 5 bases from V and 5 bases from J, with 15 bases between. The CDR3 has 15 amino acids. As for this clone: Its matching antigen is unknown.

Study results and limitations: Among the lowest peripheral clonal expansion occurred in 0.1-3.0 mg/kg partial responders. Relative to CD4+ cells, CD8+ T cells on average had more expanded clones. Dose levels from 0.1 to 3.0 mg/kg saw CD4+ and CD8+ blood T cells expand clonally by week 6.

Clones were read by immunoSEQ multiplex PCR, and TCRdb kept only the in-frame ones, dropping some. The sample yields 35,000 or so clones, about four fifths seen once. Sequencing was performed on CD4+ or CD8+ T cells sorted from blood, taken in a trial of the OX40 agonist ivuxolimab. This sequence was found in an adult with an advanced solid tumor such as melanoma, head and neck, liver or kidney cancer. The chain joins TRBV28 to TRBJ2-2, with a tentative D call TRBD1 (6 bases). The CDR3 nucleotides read TGTGCCAGCAGTATCAGCAGGGGCCTTACCGGGGAGCTGTTTTTT. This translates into CASSISRGLTGELFF.